This record covers a single T cell receptor (beta chain). This sample was taken from a study of blood T cell repertoires in COVID-19. Study as a whole: From the United States, Italy and Spain came samples of acute and convalescent COVID-19. Sources were T cells, B-cell-depleted T cells, or PBMCs; the material itself was cDNA or gDNA.

Looked up from germline, CDR1 is GTSNPN and CDR2 is SVGIG (reference sequence). The CDR3 sequence is 13 residues long. Trimming shortened V by 2 bases and J by 7 bases, and 12 bases separated the two germline ends. How the authors handled the data: From reference gene primer amplification, estimates of nucleated cell counts were derived. Assay used: immunoSEQ multiplex PCR; TCRdb lists only in-frame clones, some missing. V, J and clone size reflect that table, while D and trimming were determined from the DNA. Altogether 100,000 to 150,000 clones are present, about 91% being singletons, with the ten largest covering 10%.

The sequence derives from a man over 45 with acute or convalescent COVID-19. What was sequenced was peripheral blood. The chain combines TRBV30 with TRBJ1-5; D not certain. The DNA of the CDR3 is TGTGCCTGGAGTTTAAAGGAGGGCCAGCCCCAGCATTTT. This gives the protein CAWSLKEGQPQHF.